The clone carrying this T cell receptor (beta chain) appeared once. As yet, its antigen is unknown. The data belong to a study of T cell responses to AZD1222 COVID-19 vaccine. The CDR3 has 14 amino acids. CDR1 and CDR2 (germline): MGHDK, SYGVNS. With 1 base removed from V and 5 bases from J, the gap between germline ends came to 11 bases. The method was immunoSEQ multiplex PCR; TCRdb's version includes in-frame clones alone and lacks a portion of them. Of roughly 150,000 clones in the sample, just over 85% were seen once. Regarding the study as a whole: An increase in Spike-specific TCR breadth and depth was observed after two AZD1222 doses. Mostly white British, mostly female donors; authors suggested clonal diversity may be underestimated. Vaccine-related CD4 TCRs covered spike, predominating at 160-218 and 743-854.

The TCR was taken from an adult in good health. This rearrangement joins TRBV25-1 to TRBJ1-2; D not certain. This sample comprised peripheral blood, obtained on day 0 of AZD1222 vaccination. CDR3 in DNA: TGTGCCAGCAGTGAATTGGCCAAATCTTATGGCTACACCTTC. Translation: CASSELAKSYGYTF.